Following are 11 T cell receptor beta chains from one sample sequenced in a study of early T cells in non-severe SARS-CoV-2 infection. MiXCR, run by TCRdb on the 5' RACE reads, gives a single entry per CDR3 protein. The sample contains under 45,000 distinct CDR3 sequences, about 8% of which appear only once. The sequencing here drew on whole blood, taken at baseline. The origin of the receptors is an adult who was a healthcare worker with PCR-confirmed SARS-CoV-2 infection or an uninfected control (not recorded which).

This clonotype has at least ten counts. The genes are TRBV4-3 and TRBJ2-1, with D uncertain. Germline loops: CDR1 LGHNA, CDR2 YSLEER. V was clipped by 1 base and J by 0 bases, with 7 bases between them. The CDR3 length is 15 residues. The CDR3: CASSQGASSYNEQFF. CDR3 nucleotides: TGCGCCAGCAGCCAAGGTGCTAGCTCCTACAATGAGCAGTTCTTC.

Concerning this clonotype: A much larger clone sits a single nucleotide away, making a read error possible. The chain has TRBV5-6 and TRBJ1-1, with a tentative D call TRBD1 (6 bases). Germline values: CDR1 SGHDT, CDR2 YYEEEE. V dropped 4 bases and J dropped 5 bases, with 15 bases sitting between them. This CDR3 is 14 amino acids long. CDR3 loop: CASSTPGQKTEAFF. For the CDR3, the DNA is TGTGCCAGCAGCACCCCCGGACAGAAAACTGAAGCTTTCTTT.

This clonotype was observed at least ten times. In DNA, the CDR3 is TGCAGCGTTAAGCGGGACAGGGGGCTGGTAGACACTGAAGCTTTCTTT. Translation: CSVKRDRGLVDTEAFF. The chain couples TRBV29-1 to TRBJ1-1, with 12 bases lining up with TRBD1. After removal of 5 bases from V and 3 bases from J, the junction contained 10 bases not matched to a gene. The CDR3 has 16 amino acids. CDR1 and CDR2 from the germline V gene are SQVTM and ANQGSEA.

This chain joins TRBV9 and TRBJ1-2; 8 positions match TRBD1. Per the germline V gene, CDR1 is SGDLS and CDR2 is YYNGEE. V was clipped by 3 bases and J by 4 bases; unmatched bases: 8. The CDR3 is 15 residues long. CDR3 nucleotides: TGTGCCAGCAGCGCAGGGACAGGATATGCCTATGGCTACACCTTC. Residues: CASSAGTGYAYGYTF. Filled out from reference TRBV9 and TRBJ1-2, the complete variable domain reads DSGVTQTPKHLITATGQRVTLRCSPRSGDLSVYWYQQSLDQGLQFLIQYYNGEERAKGNILERFSAQQFPDLHSELNLSSLELGDSALYFCASSAGTGYAYGYTFGSGTRLTVV.

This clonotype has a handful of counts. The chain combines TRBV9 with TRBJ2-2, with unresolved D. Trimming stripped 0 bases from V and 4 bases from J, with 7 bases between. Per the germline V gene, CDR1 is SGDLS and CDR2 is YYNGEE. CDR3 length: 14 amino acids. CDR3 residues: CASSVGQLTGELFF. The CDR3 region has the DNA TGTGCCAGCAGCGTAGGGCAGCTCACCGGGGAGCTGTTTTTT.

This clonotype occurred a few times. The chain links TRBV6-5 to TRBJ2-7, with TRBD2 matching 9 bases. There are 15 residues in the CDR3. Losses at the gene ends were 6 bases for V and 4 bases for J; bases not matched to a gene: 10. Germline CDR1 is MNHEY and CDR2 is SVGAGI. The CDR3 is CASSYLASGGYEQYF. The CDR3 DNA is TGTGCCAGCAGCTATCTCGCCAGCGGGGGGTACGAGCAGTACTTC.

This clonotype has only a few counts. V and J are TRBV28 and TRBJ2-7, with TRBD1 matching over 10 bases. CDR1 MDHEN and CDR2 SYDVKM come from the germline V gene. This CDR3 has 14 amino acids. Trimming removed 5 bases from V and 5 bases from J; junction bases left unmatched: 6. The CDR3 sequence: CASSARQGANEQYF. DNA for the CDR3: TGTGCCAGCAGTGCCCGACAGGGGGCGAACGAGCAGTACTTC.

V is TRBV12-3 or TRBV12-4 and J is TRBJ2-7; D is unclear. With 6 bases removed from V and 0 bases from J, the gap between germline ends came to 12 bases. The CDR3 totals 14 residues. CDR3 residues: CASRQHLSSYEQYF. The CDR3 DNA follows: TGTGCCAGCAGACAACACTTGAGCTCCTACGAGCAGTACTTC.

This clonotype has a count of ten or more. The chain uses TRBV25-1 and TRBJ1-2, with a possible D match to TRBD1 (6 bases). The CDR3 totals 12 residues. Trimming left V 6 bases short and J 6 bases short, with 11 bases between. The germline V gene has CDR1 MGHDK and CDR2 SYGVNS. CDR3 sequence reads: CASRQGLDGYTF. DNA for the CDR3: TGTGCCAGCAGACAGGGTTTGGATGGCTACACCTTC.

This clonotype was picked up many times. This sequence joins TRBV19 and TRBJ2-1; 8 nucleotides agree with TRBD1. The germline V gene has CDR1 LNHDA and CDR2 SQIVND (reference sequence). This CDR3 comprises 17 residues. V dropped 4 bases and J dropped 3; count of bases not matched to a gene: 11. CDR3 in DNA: TGTGCCAGTAGTAGCCCGCCGGGACAGGTTAACTACAATGAGCAGTTCTTC. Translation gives CASSSPPGQVNYNEQFF. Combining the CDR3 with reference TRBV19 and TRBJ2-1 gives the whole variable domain DGGITQSPKYLFRKEGQNVTLSCEQNLNHDAMYWYRQDPGQGLRLIYYSQIVNDFQKGDIAEGYSVSREKKESFPLTVTSAQKNPTAFYLCASSSPPGQVNYNEQFFGPGTRLTVL.

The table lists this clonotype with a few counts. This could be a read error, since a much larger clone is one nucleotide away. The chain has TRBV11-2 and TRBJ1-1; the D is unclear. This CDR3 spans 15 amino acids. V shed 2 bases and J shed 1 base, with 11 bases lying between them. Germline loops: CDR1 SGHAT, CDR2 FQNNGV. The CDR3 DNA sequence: TGTGCCAGCAGCTTATTCGGACGGTCGAACACTGAAGCTTTCTTT. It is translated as CASSLFGRSNTEAFF.